This TCR beta chain emerged from a study of cytomegalovirus exposure and HLA in healthy donors. Study-wide context: Assignment to the Caucasian-associated ancestry cluster applied to around four fifths of the approximately 420 genotyped donors. Study-wide results and caveats: A later analysis, which compared TCR beta chains of equal frequency, found the HLA-associated ones more clonally expanded.

Note on this clone: As yet, its antigen is unknown.

This PCR relied on a set of 60 Vbeta primers and 13 Jbeta primers. The protocol was immunoSEQ multiplex PCR, while the TCRdb copy is restricted to in-frame clones and leaves out a portion. The table shows 300,000 or so clones, with about four fifths occurring only once. Those who donated were healthy bone marrow donors. The source material was PBMCs. The TCR was taken from a woman aged 40-49 years in good health and CMV-seropositive.

CDR3: CASRESPGGSGNTIYF. The CDR3 DNA sequence: TGTGCCAGCAGAGAAAGTCCAGGGGGCTCTGGAAACACCATATATTTT. The V gene is TRBV6-1, the J gene TRBJ1-3; 7 bases line up with TRBD1. The germline CDR1 and CDR2 sequences are MNHNS and SASEGT. This CDR3 region has 16 residues. Trimming at V came to 6 bases and at J to 0 bases, leaving 8 bases not matched to a gene.